The entry that follows covers one TCR beta chain sequence. This specimen comes from a study of blood T cell repertoires in COVID-19. Whole-study context: COVID-19 samples from acute and convalescent phases originated in the United States, Italy and Spain. T cells, B-cell-depleted T cells, or PBMCs supplied cDNA or gDNA.

This CDR3 contains 13 residues. V lost 10 bases and J lost 2; bases outside the gene matches: 6. The germline gives CDR1 MNHEY, CDR2 SVGAGI. TCRdb's table, derived via immunoSEQ multiplex PCR, lists solely in-frame clones and lacks some. The sample yields 40,000 to 45,000 clones, around 89% seen once. This TCR came from a human donor in a cohort sampled during active COVID-19. The rearrangement joins TRBV6-5 to TRBJ2-7; 9 bases align to TRBD2. Sequences were obtained from peripheral blood. CDR3 in DNA: TGTGCCACCCGCGGGGGGGTAACCTACGAGCAGTACTTC. Amino acids: CATRGGVTYEQYF.